Presented here are 25 T cell receptor beta chains from one specimen sequenced in a study of immune reconstitution after stem cell transplant in scleroderma. TCRdb fed the RT-PCR reads into MiXCR, producing one record per CDR3 protein. The sample carries approximately 3,700 distinct CDR3 sequences, roughly 5.8% recorded once. Sampling was performed before or after autologous hematopoietic stem cell transplantation (not recorded which). These receptor sequences come from a female donor with systemic sclerosis.

This clonotype is labeled medium-sized (0.01 to 0.1%). The chain is built from TRBV7-3 and TRBJ2-1; a weak D match, TRBD1 (6 bases). The ends were cut back, 5 bases at V and 5 bases at J, with 13 bases in the middle. Germline CDR1 and CDR2: SGHTA and FQGTGA. The CDR3 loop spans 14 amino acids. Here the CDR3 DNA reads TGTGCCAGCAGCCCCGGGACACCTAACAATGAGCAGTTCTTC. It specifies CASSPGTPNNEQFF.

This clonotype is categorized as medium-sized. The chain has TRBV18 and TRBJ1-2, with TRBD1 matching 7 bases. The germline gives CDR1 KGHSH, CDR2 LQKENI. V gave up 3 bases and J gave up 0 bases; unmatched junction bases: 7. The CDR3 covers 16 residues. The CDR3 region is CASSPSAGTANYGYTF. The CDR3 region has the DNA TGTGCCAGCTCACCCTCAGCCGGGACAGCTAACTATGGCTACACCTTC.

This clonotype is medium-sized (0.01 to 0.1%) within its sample. The rearrangement uses TRBV20-1 and TRBJ1-6; the match to TRBD1 covers 10 bases. From germline, CDR1 is DFQATT and CDR2 SNEGSKA (reference sequence). The CDR3 runs 13 residues. V was pared by 2 bases and J by 12 bases, with 4 bases of the junction left unmatched. Here the CDR3 reads CSARLTGGRPLHF. In nucleotides, the CDR3 is TGCAGTGCTAGACTGACAGGGGGCAGACCCCTCCACTTT.

Within the sample, this clonotype is medium-sized (0.01 to 0.1%). The rearrangement joins TRBV5-1 to TRBJ2-7; D possibly corresponds to TRBD1 (6 bases). The CDR3 length is 13 residues. Trimming removed 4 bases at V and 6 bases at J, with 14 bases between. CDR1 is SGHRS, CDR2 YFSETQ, per germline. The CDR3: CASSPGHDGEQYF. CDR3 in DNA: TGCGCCAGCAGCCCGGGACATGATGGCGAGCAGTACTTC.

The chain employs TRBV14 and TRBJ2-7, with D possibly being TRBD2 (5 bases). The CDR3 loop spans 15 amino acids. Per germline, CDR1 SGHDN and CDR2 FVKESK. The V end was cut by 5 bases, the J end by 3 bases, with 17 bases between. The CDR3 spells CASSGASRDSYEQYF. DNA for the CDR3: TGTGCCAGCAGCGGAGCATCGAGGGATAGCTACGAGCAGTACTTC.

This clonotype is medium-sized by share. The CDR3 here is CSAARIVDHIQYF. The DNA of the CDR3 is TGCAGTGCGGCCCGTATAGTTGATCACATTCAGTACTTC. J is TRBJ2-4 and V is TRBV20-1; D gene uncertain. V lost 6 bases, J lost 8 bases, and 17 bases lay in between. Germline CDR1 reads DFQATT; CDR2 reads SNEGSKA (reference sequence). This CDR3 is built from 13 residues.

In its sample, this clonotype is medium-sized. The chain uses TRBV29-1 and TRBJ2-1; 9 bases fit TRBD2. From germline, CDR1 is SQVTM and CDR2 ANQGSEA. The V and J ends lost 4 bases and 7 bases, in that order; junction bases with no gene match: 11. CDR3 length equals 15 residues. The CDR3 coding sequence is TGCAGCGTTGTTATGGCGGGAGGGCCCGGGAATGAGCAGTTCTTC. Translating it yields CSVVMAGGPGNEQFF.

This clonotype is categorized as medium-sized (0.01 to 0.1%). The chain uses TRBV10-3 and TRBJ1-1, with a weak D call TRBD1 (6 bases). The CDR3 has 15 amino acids. Trimming cost V 4 bases and J 5 bases, with 17 bases left between them. CDR1 and CDR2 (germline): ENHRY, SYGVKD. CDR3 loop: CAISALVQGGTEAFF. CDR3 DNA: TGTGCCATCAGTGCCCTAGTACAGGGAGGAACTGAAGCTTTCTTT.

This clonotype is deemed medium-sized. The rearrangement links TRBV29-1 to TRBJ1-2; D may be TRBD1 (5 bases). CDR1 and CDR2 from the germline V gene are SQVTM and ANQGSEA. The V end was cut by 3 bases, the J end by 0 bases, with 8 bases between. CDR3 size: 13 residues. The CDR3 protein is CSVDRVANYGYTF. The CDR3 nucleotides read TGCAGCGTTGACAGGGTAGCTAACTATGGCTACACCTTC.

This clonotype qualifies as medium-sized. The chain employs TRBV20-1 and TRBJ1-2; 9 bases align to TRBD1. Looked up from germline, CDR1 is DFQATT and CDR2 is SNEGSKA (reference sequence). The CDR3 has 14 residues. The J segment lost 4 bases and the V segment lost 5 bases, leaving 8 bases of the junction unmatched. The CDR3 reads CSASNRGPSYGYTF. The CDR3 DNA reads TGCAGTGCTTCAAACAGGGGGCCTAGCTATGGCTACACCTTC.

This clonotype is labeled medium-sized. The chain uses TRBV29-1 and TRBJ1-2, with TRBD1 identical over 7 bases. The CDR3 covers 15 residues. Germline CDR1 and CDR2: SQVTM and ANQGSEA. Losses at the gene ends were 0 bases for V and 7 bases for J; bases not matched to a gene: 11. The CDR3 region is CSVEEWVAQGGGYTF. CDR3 DNA: TGCAGCGTTGAAGAATGGGTTGCCCAGGGGGGTGGCTACACCTTC.

Judged by abundance, this clonotype is medium-sized. The chain couples TRBV20-1 to TRBJ1-4; perhaps TRBD1 as D (5 bases). Germline loops: CDR1 DFQATT, CDR2 SNEGSKA (reference sequence). Trimming took off 3 bases at V and 8 bases at J, with 16 bases between the two ends. The CDR3 has 14 amino acids. The CDR3 spells CSARGSQGGEKLFF. Here the CDR3 DNA reads TGCAGTGCTAGGGGGAGTCAGGGAGGCGAAAAACTGTTTTTT.

This clonotype was detected only a few times. The chain carries TRBV10-3 and TRBJ2-3, with D possibly matching TRBD1 (6 bases). CDR1 ENHRY and CDR2 SYGVKD come from the germline V gene. Trimming took 0 bases from V and 1 from J, leaving 11 bases between them. The CDR3 covers 16 residues. CDR3 in DNA: TGTGCCATCAGTGAGTCGAGACAGGACCGCACAGATACGCAGTATTTT. It specifies CAISESRQDRTDTQYF.

By its share, this clonotype is medium-sized. This rearrangement joins TRBV10-3 to TRBJ1-1, with a weak D call TRBD1 (5 bases). The CDR3 is made up of 16 amino acids. The V and J ends lost 2 bases and 0 bases respectively, with 13 bases between them. CDR1 and CDR2 (germline): ENHRY, SYGVKD. DNA of the CDR3: TGTGCCATCAGTGAGGTTACTCAGGGCATGAACACTGAAGCTTTCTTT. Its translation: CAISEVTQGMNTEAFF.

Relative to its sample, this clonotype is large. The chain is built from TRBV7-9 and TRBJ1-6, with 7 bases matching TRBD1. V shed 6 bases, J shed 5 bases, and the junction held 4 bases outside the gene matches. Germline-derived CDR1 and CDR2 are SEHNR and FQNEAQ (reference sequence). CDR3 length: 14 residues. Here the CDR3 reads CASRPGQDNSPLHF. CDR3 bases: TGTGCCAGCAGACCCGGACAGGATAATTCACCCCTCCACTTT.

This clonotype was seen only a few times. V and J are TRBV20-1 and TRBJ1-5; D is unclear. The CDR3 consists of 17 residues. Germline loops: CDR1 DFQATT, CDR2 SNEGSKA (reference sequence). V was cut by 0 bases and J by 0 bases, with 15 bases left in between. The chain's CDR3 is CSARDPSYTNSNQPQHF. The CDR3 DNA is TGCAGTGCTAGAGATCCGTCTTACACGAATAGCAATCAGCCCCAGCATTTT.

The V gene is TRBV12-3 or TRBV12-4, the J gene TRBJ2-1; tentative D call: TRBD2 (6 bases). The CDR3 extends over 14 amino acids. Trimming stripped 6 bases from V and 3 bases from J, with 12 bases between. In DNA form, the CDR3 reads TGTGCCAGCAGCCCGGGACTTGACTACAATGAGCAGTTCTTC. Its protein product is CASSPGLDYNEQFF.

This clonotype is medium-sized (0.01 to 0.1%) within its sample. The chain employs TRBV12-3 or TRBV12-4 and TRBJ1-2; D ambiguous. The CDR3 runs to 13 residues. Trimming pared 8 bases from V and 2 bases from J, leaving 12 bases between. CDR3 amino acids: CASFEGRNYGYTF. The CDR3 DNA sequence: TGTGCCAGCTTTGAGGGAAGAAACTATGGCTACACCTTC.

This clonotype was counted ten times or more. The rearrangement links TRBV6-5 to TRBJ2-3; 10 nucleotides line up with TRBD2. V was pared by 5 bases and J by 1 base, with 3 bases of the junction left unmatched. CDR3 length: 15 amino acids. Germline CDR1 is MNHEY and CDR2 is SVGAGI. The CDR3: CASSTGLAGTDTQYF. DNA for the CDR3: TGTGCCAGCAGTACCGGACTAGCGGGCACAGATACGCAGTATTTT.

This clonotype is classed as medium-sized. The chain has TRBV5-1 and TRBJ2-7; unclear D gene. Germline CDR1 SGHRS, CDR2 YFSETQ. The CDR3 sequence is 13 residues long. Trimming removed 0 bases from V and 3 bases from J, with 7 bases in between. As DNA, the CDR3 is TGCGCCAGCAGCTTGGATTTAGGCTACGAGCAGTACTTC. Encoded protein: CASSLDLGYEQYF. The complete variable domain, with remaining parts taken from reference TRBV5-1 and TRBJ2-7, reads KAGVTQTPRYLIKTRGQQVTLSCSPISGHRSVSWYQQTPGQGLQFLFEYFSETQRNKGNFPGRFSGRQFSNSRSEMNVSTLELGDSALYLCASSLDLGYEQYFGPGTRLTVT.

By its share, this clonotype is medium-sized. The rearrangement joins TRBV28 to TRBJ1-2, with a weak D call TRBD1 (5 bases). The germline gives CDR1 MDHEN, CDR2 SYDVKM. The CDR3 spans 12 residues. V was trimmed by 6 bases and J by 4 bases, leaving 9 bases between them. CDR3 in amino acids: CASSDRTYGYTF. As DNA, the CDR3 is TGTGCCAGCAGCGACAGAACCTATGGCTACACCTTC.

This clonotype occurred many times. The gene calls are TRBV28 and TRBJ1-5; no reliable D call. The CDR3 runs 14 residues. Deletions cut 4 bases from V and 3 bases from J, with 10 bases between. Germline CDR1 and CDR2: MDHEN and SYDVKM. Here the CDR3 DNA reads TGTGCCAGCAGTTCGCCGGGCCTCAATCAGCCCCAGCATTTT. It codes for CASSSPGLNQPQHF.

The chain couples TRBV7-3 to TRBJ2-5; no clear D. This CDR3 region has 17 residues. The V end was cut by 3 bases, the J end by 3 bases, with 20 bases between. Germline CDR1 and CDR2: SGHTA and FQGTGA. CDR3 loop: CASSFRGAGPWEETQYF. CDR3 DNA: TGTGCCAGCAGCTTCCGAGGCGCAGGTCCTTGGGAAGAGACCCAGTACTTC. Drawing the rest from reference TRBV7-3 and TRBJ2-5, the complete variable domain is GAGVSQTPSNKVTEKGKYVELRCDPISGHTALYWYRQSLGQGPEFLIYFQGTGAADDSGLPNDRFFAVRPEGSVSTLKIQRTERGDSAVYLCASSFRGAGPWEETQYFGPGTRLLVL.

Turning to this clonotype: With a much larger clone just one base away, this may be a read error. This sequence joins TRBV9 and TRBJ1-3, with D unclear. The CDR3 has 15 residues. V was pared by 2 bases and J by 0 bases, with 9 bases between. The germline V gene has CDR1 SGDLS and CDR2 YYNGEE. The CDR3 DNA follows: TGTGCCAGCAGCGTCCGGGCCCTCTCTGGAAACACCATATATTTT. Translating it yields CASSVRALSGNTIYF.

This clonotype occurred many times. The chain carries TRBV28 and TRBJ2-5; TRBD2 agrees at 8 bases. This CDR3 has 15 residues. Germline V gene data show CDR1 as MDHEN and CDR2 as SYDVKM. The V and J ends lost 6 bases and 3 bases, in that order; junction bases with no gene match: 9. The CDR3 DNA reads TGTGCCAGCAGGATACCCGGTAGCGGGAAAGAGACCCAGTACTTC. The encoded protein is CASRIPGSGKETQYF.